In this sample, the clone carrying this T cell receptor (beta chain) turned up once. Its antigen is not identified. The entry originates in a study of OX40 agonist ivuxolimab in advanced cancers. As for the study in general: Patients were given ivuxolimab, an antibody that agonizes OX40 (CD134). The dose-escalation cohort was around 83% male, with a mean age of around 60 years, ranging roughly 20 to 90.

Assay used: immunoSEQ multiplex PCR; TCRdb lists only in-frame clones, some missing. The data contain about 61,000 clones, over 80% of them seen just once; the ten biggest clones take up approximately 20%. Study-wide points: Individuals who were partial responders at 0.1-3.0 mg/kg had clonal expansion that ranked among the lowest.

Specimen: CD4+ or CD8+ T cells sorted from blood, collected in a trial of the OX40 agonist ivuxolimab. This receptor was obtained from an adult with an advanced solid tumor such as melanoma, head and neck, liver or kidney cancer.

Written as DNA, the CDR3 is TGTGCCATCAGTGAACCCAATGGAAACACCATATATTTT. Its protein is CAISEPNGNTIYF. The chain joins TRBV10-3 to TRBJ1-3; unclear D gene. Trimming removed 3 bases from V and 3 bases from J, with 6 bases in between. This CDR3 has 13 amino acids. Germline V CDR1 and CDR2: ENHRY, SYGVKD.